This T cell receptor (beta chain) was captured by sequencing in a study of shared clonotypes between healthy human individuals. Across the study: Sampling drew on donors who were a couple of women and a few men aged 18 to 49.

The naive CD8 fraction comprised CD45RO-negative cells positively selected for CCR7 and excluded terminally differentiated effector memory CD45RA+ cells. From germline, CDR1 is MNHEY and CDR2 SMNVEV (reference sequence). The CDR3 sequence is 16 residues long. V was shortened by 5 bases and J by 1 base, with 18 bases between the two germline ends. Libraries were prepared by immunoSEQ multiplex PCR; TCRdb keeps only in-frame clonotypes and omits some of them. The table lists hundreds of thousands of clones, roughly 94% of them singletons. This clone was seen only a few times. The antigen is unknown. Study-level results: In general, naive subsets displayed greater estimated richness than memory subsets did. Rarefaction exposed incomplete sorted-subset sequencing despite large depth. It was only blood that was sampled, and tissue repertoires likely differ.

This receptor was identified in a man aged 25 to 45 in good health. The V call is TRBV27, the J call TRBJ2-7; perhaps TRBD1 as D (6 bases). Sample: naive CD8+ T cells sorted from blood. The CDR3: CASSPIMVGQSYEQYF. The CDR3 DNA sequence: TGTGCCAGCAGTCCTATAATGGTCGGACAGTCCTACGAGCAGTACTTC.